This TCR beta chain was recovered during a study of blood T cell repertoires in COVID-19. Whole-study context: T cells, B-cell-depleted T cells, or PBMCs provided the cDNA or gDNA that served as material.

Clones were read by immunoSEQ multiplex PCR, and TCRdb kept only the in-frame ones, dropping some. The sample carries some 530,000 clones, about nine tenths recorded once. Two negative PCRs, clearance, or symptom resolution characterized the recovered Cohort 3 donors. Germline V lookup: CDR1 SGHNT, CDR2 YYREEE (reference sequence). V dropped 0 bases and J dropped 4 bases, with 10 bases sitting between them. The CDR3 has 15 amino acids. Material: PBMCs or T cells enriched from blood (not recorded which). This TCR derives from a woman aged 55-70 years who had recovered from COVID-19. The rearrangement joins TRBV5-4 to TRBJ1-4; D gene uncertain. CDR3 protein: CASSLGGEINEKLFF. The CDR3 region has the DNA TGTGCCAGCAGCTTGGGGGGAGAGATTAATGAAAAACTGTTTTTT.